The rows below give T cell receptor beta chains drawn from one sample of a study of T cells after yellow fever vaccination. TCRdb reprocessed the 5' RACE reads via MiXCR and lists one record per CDR3 protein. The repertoire holds roughly 250,000 distinct CDR3 sequences, with over 10% as singletons. Specimen: CD4+ T cells sorted from PBMCs, collected 45 days after the yellow fever booster vaccination. These TCRs come from a man aged 25 to 40 who received the YFV17D yellow fever vaccine. Each CDR3 is given with its conserved first and last residue. Each record gives: clone size, J gene, V gene, D gene, CDR3 protein, CDR3 DNA. D genes are given only for firm matches. Some rows mark clone size as missing; the rest say once, few, many or name a class of expanded clone.

few	TRBJ2-2	TRBV20-1	.	CSARLTGELFF	TGCAGTGCCCGACTTACCGGGGAGCTGTTTTTT
once	TRBJ2-5	TRBV14	.	CASSHGWTQYF	TGTGCCAGCAGCCATGGTTGGACCCAGTACTTC
few	TRBJ2-1	TRBV7-9	.	CASSLAPGTGNEQFF	TGTGCCAGCAGCTTAGCGCCCGGGACTGGCAATGAGCAGTTCTTC
.	TRBJ1-2	TRBV18	TRBD1	CASSLGDSYGYTF	TGTGCCAGCTCACTCGGGGACAGCTATGGCTACACCTTC
few	TRBJ2-7	TRBV5-6	TRBD1	CASSNKPGQRFYEQYF	TGTGCCAGCAGCAACAAACCGGGACAGAGATTCTACGAGCAGTACTTC
.	TRBJ2-5	TRBV19	.	CASSMGLRDGTQYF	TGTGCCAGTAGTATGGGACTCCGGGATGGGACCCAGTACTTC
few	TRBJ2-1	TRBV9	.	CASSVDFGLREQFF	TGTGCCAGCAGCGTAGATTTCGGATTGCGGGAGCAGTTCTTC
.	TRBJ2-7	TRBV18	TRBD2	CASSPGPGLAGEQYF	TGTGCCAGCTCACCCGGACCGGGACTAGCGGGCGAGCAGTACTTC
few	TRBJ2-5	TRBV5-5	.	CASSFGPYLLQETQYF	TGTGCCAGCAGCTTTGGTCCCTATTTATTACAAGAGACCCAGTACTTC
.	TRBJ1-2	TRBV7-9	.	CASSLEVDGGTGYTF	TGTGCCAGCAGCTTAGAAGTGGACGGGGGTACTGGCTACACCTTC
few	TRBJ1-1	TRBV6-1	.	CASSTWGVGGLSSEAFF	TGTGCCAGCTCGACTTGGGGTGTCGGGGGTCTTTCGTCTGAAGCTTTCTTT
few	TRBJ2-2	TRBV20-1	.	CSARDTRAIGELFF	TGCAGTGCTAGAGATACTAGAGCAATCGGGGAGCTGTTTTTT
.	TRBJ2-1	TRBV15	.	CATSRDRTTINEQFF	TGTGCCACCAGCAGAGATCGCACAACGATCAATGAGCAGTTCTTC
.	TRBJ2-3	TRBV7-2	.	CASSLLNTQYF	TGTGCCAGCAGCTTACTAAATACGCAGTATTTT
.	TRBJ2-3	TRBV11-2	TRBD2	CASSRTSGTTDTQYF	TGTGCCAGCAGCCGGACTAGCGGGACTACAGATACGCAGTATTTT
few	TRBJ2-7	TRBV20-1	TRBD2	CSARGTSGKPGYEQYF	TGCAGTGCTAGAGGGACTAGCGGGAAACCAGGGTACGAGCAGTACTTC
.	TRBJ2-5	TRBV5-1	.	CASSPGGGQETHYF	TGCGCCAGCAGCCCGGGAGGGGGCCAAGAGACCCATTACTTC
.	TRBJ2-3	TRBV5-1	.	CASSLERTADTQYF	TGCGCCAGCAGCTTGGAGCGGACCGCGGATACGCAGTATTTT
.	TRBJ2-7	TRBV20-1	.	CSAAEWGDPYEQYF	TGCAGTGCTGCTGAGTGGGGGGATCCCTACGAGCAGTACTTC
few	TRBJ2-3	TRBV5-1	TRBD2	CASSYRTGTSGSLDTQYF	TGCGCCAGCAGCTACAGGACCGGGACTAGCGGTTCACTCGATACGCAGTATTTT
.	TRBJ2-2	TRBV30	TRBD2	CAWSGLAGTNTGELFF	TGTGCCTGGAGCGGACTAGCGGGGACGAACACCGGGGAGCTGTTTTTT
.	TRBJ2-3	TRBV5-1	.	CASSLLGPGTDTQYF	TGCGCCAGCAGCTTGTTAGGACCAGGCACAGATACGCAGTATTTT
.	TRBJ2-7	TRBV5-5	.	CASRAGYSERYEQYF	TGTGCCAGCAGGGCCGGGTACAGCGAACGCTACGAGCAGTACTTC
.	TRBJ2-7	TRBV20-1	TRBD2	CSALTGTSGRSRYEQYF	TGCAGTGCTCTTACCGGGACTAGCGGGAGGAGCAGATACGAGCAGTACTTC
.	TRBJ1-1	TRBV7-2	.	CASSQTGLAEAFF	TGTGCCAGCAGCCAGACAGGTCTCGCTGAAGCTTTCTTT
few	TRBJ2-3	TRBV20-1	TRBD2	CSVKGAGPSFTDTQYF	TGCAGTGTCAAAGGAGCGGGACCCTCTTTCACAGATACGCAGTATTTT
few	TRBJ2-1	TRBV5-1	.	CASSLVAGSRRDEQFF	TGCGCCAGCAGCTTGGTCGCAGGGAGCAGGAGGGATGAGCAGTTCTTC
.	TRBJ1-2	TRBV7-2	.	CASSFAGPYGYTF	TGTGCCAGCAGCTTTGCTGGCCCCTATGGCTACACCTTC